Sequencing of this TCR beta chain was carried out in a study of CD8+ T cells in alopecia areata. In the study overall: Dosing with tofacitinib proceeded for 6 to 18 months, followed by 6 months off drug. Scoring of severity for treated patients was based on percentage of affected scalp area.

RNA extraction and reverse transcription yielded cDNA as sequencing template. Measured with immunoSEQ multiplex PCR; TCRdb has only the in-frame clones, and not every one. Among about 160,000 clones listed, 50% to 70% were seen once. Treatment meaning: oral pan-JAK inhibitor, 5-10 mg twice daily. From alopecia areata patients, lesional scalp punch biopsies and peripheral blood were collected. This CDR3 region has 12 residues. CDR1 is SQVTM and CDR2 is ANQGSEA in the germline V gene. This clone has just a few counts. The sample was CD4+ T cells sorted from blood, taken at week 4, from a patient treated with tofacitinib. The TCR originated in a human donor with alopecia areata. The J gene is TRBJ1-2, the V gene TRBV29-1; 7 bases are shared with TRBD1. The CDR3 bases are TGCAGTACCAGGGAGGGGGCCTATGGCTACACCTTC. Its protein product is CSTREGAYGYTF.